One and the same sample provided the 8 T cell receptor beta chains below, sequenced in a study of blood T cell repertoires in COVID-19. Generated by immunoSEQ multiplex PCR, the TCRdb table keeps only in-frame clones and is missing some. Of about 81,000 clones listed, roughly 88% were seen once; the top ten hold around a quarter. The sample consisted of peripheral blood. All receptors derive from a human donor in a cohort sampled during active COVID-19.

The V gene is TRBV6-5, the J gene TRBJ2-7, with 8 bases lining up with TRBD1. V dropped 7 bases and J dropped 2; count of bases not matched to a gene: 7. Germline V gene lookup returns CDR1 MNHEY and CDR2 SVGAGI. This CDR3 region has 14 residues. The CDR3 loop reads CASNVGQGTYEQYF. For the CDR3, the DNA is TGTGCCAGCAACGTCGGACAGGGTACCTACGAGCAGTACTTC.

The rearrangement uses TRBV4-1 and TRBJ2-7; 7 nucleotides match TRBD2. This CDR3 is built from 15 residues. The V gene end was trimmed by 1 base and the J gene end by 6 bases; junction bases not matched to a gene: 9. Germline-derived CDR1 and CDR2 are MGHRA and YSYEKL. The DNA for the CDR3 is TGCGCCAGCAGCCAAGTTCCAGCGGGAACTACCGAGCAGTACTTC. This sequence encodes CASSQVPAGTTEQYF.

J is TRBJ1-3 and V is TRBV5-1; D remains ambiguous. The V gene's germline CDR1 is SGHRS and CDR2 YFSETQ. The CDR3 contains 14 residues. V was pared by 1 base and J by 4 bases, with 9 bases between. CDR3 sequence reads: CASSLTPFGNTIYF. The CDR3 DNA reads TGCGCCAGCAGCTTGACACCCTTCGGAAACACCATATATTTT.

This rearrangement joins TRBV6-5 to TRBJ2-3; D may be TRBD2 (6 bases). Germline V CDR1 and CDR2: MNHEY, SVGAGI. The CDR3 is 14 residues long. Trimming took off 7 bases at V and 8 bases at J, with 19 bases between the two ends. CDR3 protein: CASTWNPSASTQYF. CDR3 bases: TGTGCCAGCACCTGGAACCCTAGCGCGAGTACGCAGTATTTT.

V and J are TRBV3-1 (or the pseudogene TRBV3-2) and TRBJ2-7, with D possibly being TRBD2 (6 bases). Trimming stripped 6 bases from V and 6 bases from J, with 18 bases between. The length of the CDR3 is 14 residues. Germline V gene data show CDR1 as LGHDT and CDR2 as YNNKEL (reference sequence). DNA for the CDR3: TGTGCCAGCAGTTATAGCGCGGGGTCTGCCGAGCAGTACTTC. Translating it yields CASSYSAGSAEQYF.

The V and J genes are TRBV12-3 or TRBV12-4 and TRBJ2-7; D ambiguous. The CDR3 extends over 13 amino acids. V was pared by 3 bases and J by 4 bases, with 10 bases between. For the CDR3, the DNA is TGTGCCAGCAGTTTCGGCCCCAGGTACGAGCAGTACTTC. Protein sequence: CASSFGPRYEQYF.

The rearrangement links TRBV6-4 to TRBJ2-2, with D perhaps TRBD2 (5 bases). CDR3 length: 15 amino acids. Germline CDR1 reads MRHNA; CDR2 reads SNTAGT. The V end lost 3 bases, the J end lost 1 base, and 9 bases lay between the germline ends. CDR3 bases: TGTGCCAGCAGTGAGGGTAGCGTGAACACCGGGGAGCTGTTTTTT. As protein: CASSEGSVNTGELFF.

The J gene is TRBJ2-5, the V gene TRBV3-1 (or the pseudogene TRBV3-2); D is ambiguous. The CDR3 has 14 amino acids. V gave up 2 bases and J gave up 5 bases, with 12 bases separating them. Germline V lookup: CDR1 LGHDT, CDR2 YNNKEL (reference sequence). CDR3 bases: TGTGCCAGCAGCCAACCCCCTCCAGCGGAGACCCAGTACTTC. As protein: CASSQPPPAETQYF.